The 27 T cell receptor beta chains presented below share a single source sample, sequenced in a study of cytomegalovirus exposure and HLA in healthy donors. Researchers ran the PCR with 60 Vbeta and 13 Jbeta primers. Generated by immunoSEQ multiplex PCR, the TCRdb table keeps only in-frame clones and is missing some. The sample lists 140,000 or so clones; 61% were seen once. The specimen was PBMCs. The receptor set was obtained from a male donor in good health and CMV-seronegative.

This clone was seen a few times. The chain is built from TRBV6-4 and TRBJ2-3, with a possible D match to TRBD2 (6 bases). The CDR3 extends over 13 amino acids. Trimming took off 4 bases at V and 4 bases at J, with 9 bases between the two ends. Germline CDR1 reads MRHNA; CDR2 reads SNTAGT. The chain's CDR3 is CASSAEGSDTQYF. CDR3 coding DNA: TGTGCCAGCAGTGCGGAGGGTTCAGATACGCAGTATTTT.

The CDR3 protein is CASSGGQGYNSPLHF. CDR3 bases: TGTGCCAGCAGTGGGGGACAGGGCTATAATTCACCCCTCCACTTT. This chain connects TRBV6-1 to TRBJ1-6, with 9 nucleotides matching TRBD1. V trimming: 4 bases; J trimming: 3 bases; junction bases outside the gene matches: 1. CDR1 is MNHNS, CDR2 SASEGT, per germline. The CDR3 has 15 residues.

The chain combines TRBV4-1 with TRBJ2-7; possible D gene TRBD1, 6 bases. Germline CDR1 reads MGHRA; CDR2 reads YSYEKL. V dropped 1 base and J dropped 4 bases, with 14 bases sitting between them. The CDR3 has 15 amino acids. The CDR3 DNA is TGCGCCAGCAGCCAAGCAGAACAGGGAATGTACGAGCAGTACTTC. This codes for CASSQAEQGMYEQYF.

This chain joins TRBV4-3 and TRBJ2-7; 7 bases line up with TRBD1. Per the germline V gene, CDR1 is LGHNA and CDR2 is YSLEER. V lost 0 bases to trimming and J lost 0 bases; unmatched junction nucleotides: 8. The CDR3 consists of 17 residues. CDR3 in amino acids: CASSQDIPGTVSYEQYF. The CDR3 DNA reads as TGCGCCAGCAGCCAAGATATTCCGGGGACAGTCTCCTACGAGCAGTACTTC.

The chain couples TRBV28 to TRBJ2-4, with 7 bases fitting TRBD1. The CDR3 length is 15 residues. Trimming at V came to 0 bases and at J to 8 bases, leaving 7 bases not matched to a gene. Germline-derived CDR1 and CDR2 are MDHEN and SYDVKM. The CDR3 nucleotides read TGTGCCAGCAGTTTATGGCCAGGGGGTAGAGACATTCAGTACTTC. It is translated as CASSLWPGGRDIQYF.

The rearrangement links TRBV9 to TRBJ1-4; 7 bases match TRBD1. The CDR3 is 15 residues long. V lost 2 bases and J lost 6; bases outside the gene matches: 7. The germline CDR1 and CDR2 sequences are SGDLS and YYNGEE. The CDR3 sequence: CASSVGTGVDEKLFF. The CDR3 region has the DNA TGTGCCAGCAGCGTGGGCACAGGGGTAGATGAAAAACTGTTTTTT.

The V gene is TRBV28, the J gene TRBJ1-5; possibly TRBD1 for D (6 bases). The CDR3 contains 16 residues. Germline V CDR1 and CDR2: MDHEN, SYDVKM. V dropped 7 bases and J dropped 0 bases, with 16 bases sitting between them. The CDR3 loop is CASTTGGGISNQPQHF. DNA of the CDR3: TGTGCCAGCACCACGGGAGGGGGAATTAGCAATCAGCCCCAGCATTTT.

The chain recombines TRBV11-1 with TRBJ2-7, with unresolved D. The CDR3 covers 12 residues. Germline CDR1 and CDR2: SGHAT and FQDESV (reference sequence). The V gene lost 3 bases and the J gene lost 5 bases, with 8 bases spanning the gap. CDR3 amino acids: CASSFESHEQYF. The CDR3 region has the DNA TGTGCCAGCAGCTTTGAAAGCCACGAGCAGTACTTC.

The J gene is TRBJ1-1, the V gene TRBV5-1; 8 bases line up with TRBD1. This CDR3 is built from 16 residues. The germline V gene encodes CDR1 SGHRS and CDR2 YFSETQ. V gave up 4 bases and J gave up 0 bases; unmatched junction bases: 8. The CDR3: CASSVTGTGMNTEAFF. CDR3 nucleotides: TGCGCCAGCAGCGTAACCGGGACAGGCATGAACACTGAAGCTTTCTTT.

The V call is TRBV10-3, the J call TRBJ1-2, with 11 bases fitting TRBD1. Germline CDR1 ENHRY, CDR2 SYGVKD. The CDR3 runs to 16 residues. The ends lost 6 bases at V and 8 bases at J; junction bases unmatched: 14. For the CDR3, the DNA is TGTGCCATCAGCGGACAGGGGGCGCTCTCCGGGGTCGGCTACACCTTC. Its protein is CAISGQGALSGVGYTF.

The chain has TRBV29-1 and TRBJ1-3; D unclear. The length of the CDR3 is 12 residues. V was pared by 7 bases and J by 0 bases, with 7 bases between. CDR1 SQVTM and CDR2 ANQGSEA come from the germline V gene. CDR3 DNA sequence: TGCAGCGGTCACTCCTCTGGAAACACCATATATTTT. Protein sequence: CSGHSSGNTIYF.

The chain joins TRBV13 to TRBJ2-7, with 8 bases fitting TRBD1. The germline V gene encodes CDR1 PRHDT and CDR2 FYEKMQ (reference sequence). This CDR3 comprises 15 residues. V shed 2 bases, J shed 4 bases, and the junction held 7 bases outside the gene matches. In DNA, the CDR3 is TGTGCCAGCAGCTTACCAGGGGGCGCTTCTTACGAGCAGTACTTC. This codes for CASSLPGGASYEQYF.

This clone has more than one count but fewer than ten. The chain combines TRBV7-9 with TRBJ1-4; tentative D call: TRBD1 (6 bases). Germline V gene data show CDR1 as SEHNR and CDR2 as FQNEAQ (reference sequence). V dropped 7 bases and J dropped 7 bases, with 19 bases sitting between them. The CDR3 has 15 residues. The CDR3 DNA is TGTGCCAGCACCTCCACTCAGGGGTCTGGTGAAAAACTGTTTTTT. Its protein is CASTSTQGSGEKLFF.

CDR3 residues: CASSAGGQANQPQHF. The DNA for the CDR3 is TGTGCCAGCAGCGCCGGGGGACAGGCCAATCAGCCCCAGCATTTT. The chain couples TRBV9 to TRBJ1-5, with 8 bases that match TRBD1. Germline V gives CDR1 SGDLS, CDR2 YYNGEE. The CDR3 is 15 amino acids. Germline trimming cut 3 bases from V and 3 bases from J; bases unmatched to any gene: 5.

This rearrangement joins TRBV10-3 to TRBJ1-1; D unresolved. The V end lost 0 bases, the J end lost 4 bases, and 9 bases lay between the germline ends. Germline V lookup: CDR1 ENHRY, CDR2 SYGVKD. This CDR3 is built from 14 residues. Here the CDR3 reads CAISESTMGTEAFF. The CDR3 region has the DNA TGTGCCATCAGTGAGTCGACTATGGGCACTGAAGCTTTCTTT.

This clone occurred once. Relative to the germline gene, one junction end is altered; a read error may explain this. J is TRBJ2-4 and V is TRBV2; D unresolved. CDR3 length: 13 amino acids. From germline, CDR1 is SNHLY and CDR2 FYNNEI. CDR3 DNA: TGTGCCAGCAGTGAAATGGGCCCCGCCGGTCTTAGCTTC. Translated: CASSEMGPAGLSF. The complete variable domain, with remaining parts taken from reference TRBV2 and TRBJ2-4, reads EPEVTQTPSHQVTQMGQEVILRCVPISNHLYFYWYRQILGQKVEFLVSFYNNEISEKSEIFDDQFSVERPDGSNFTLKIRSTKLEDSAMYFCASSEMGPAGLSFGAGTRLSVL.

In its sample, this clone was seen a few times. Here the CDR3 DNA reads TGTGCCAGCGGCATCTGGGCGGGGGGCTCAAATGAGCAGTTCTTC. Translating it yields CASGIWAGGSNEQFF. This rearrangement joins TRBV7-2 to TRBJ2-1, with TRBD2 matching over 8 bases. The CDR3 covers 15 residues. CDR1 SGHTA and CDR2 FQGNSA come from the germline V gene. V shed 8 bases and J 7 bases; nucleotides not matched to a gene: 13.

This clone was found a few times. This chain connects TRBV10-3 to TRBJ1-6; perhaps TRBD1 as D (5 bases). V was shortened by 6 bases and J by 8 bases, with 14 bases between the two germline ends. CDR3 length: 14 residues. Germline CDR1 ENHRY, CDR2 SYGVKD. CDR3: CAIRADSDDSPLHF. In nucleotides, the CDR3 is TGTGCCATCAGGGCAGACAGTGATGATTCACCCCTCCACTTT.

The chain is built from TRBV10-3 and TRBJ2-7; D gene ambiguous. CDR3 size: 15 residues. The germline CDR1 and CDR2 sequences are ENHRY and SYGVKD. V lost 3 bases, J lost 0 bases, and 12 bases lay in between. CDR3 amino acids: CAISDSLTYSYEQYF. In DNA, the CDR3 is TGTGCCATCAGTGATAGTCTTACCTACTCCTACGAGCAGTACTTC.

This chain connects TRBV27 to TRBJ1-5; D is perhaps TRBD1 (5 bases). Germline V CDR1 and CDR2: MNHEY, SMNVEV (reference sequence). The CDR3 runs to 19 residues. With 2 bases removed from V and 1 base from J, the gap between germline ends came to 21 bases. Here the CDR3 reads CASSLSSGGTLASNQPQHF. CDR3 coding DNA: TGTGCCAGCAGTTTAAGCTCGGGTGGGACCCTAGCGAGCAATCAGCCCCAGCATTTT.

This clone appeared a few times. The J gene is TRBJ1-2, the V gene TRBV7-2, with TRBD1 identical over 8 bases. The CDR3 totals 17 residues. Germline CDR1 SGHTA, CDR2 FQGNSA. The ends lost 1 base at V and 7 bases at J; junction bases unmatched: 14. CDR3 region: CASSLEGQGSGRGGYTF. The DNA of the CDR3 is TGTGCCAGCAGCTTAGAAGGACAGGGTTCTGGTCGTGGTGGCTACACCTTC. Full variable domain (rest looked up from reference TRBV7-2 and TRBJ1-2): GAGVSQSPSNKVTEKGKDVELRCDPISGHTALYWYRQSLGQGLEFLIYFQGNSAPDKSGLPSDRFSAERTGGSVSTLTIQRTQQEDSAVYLCASSLEGQGSGRGGYTFGSGTRLTVV.

The rearrangement joins TRBV10-1 to TRBJ2-3; no clear D gene. The CDR3 covers 13 residues. Deletions cut 3 bases from V and 5 bases from J, with 9 bases between. Germline-derived CDR1 and CDR2 are WNHNN and SYGVQD (reference sequence). CDR3 region: CASSDRQKDTQYF. The CDR3 DNA follows: TGCGCCAGCAGTGACCGACAAAAAGATACGCAGTATTTT.

The chain is built from TRBV29-1 and TRBJ1-5, with 9 positions matching TRBD1. Germline CDR1 SQVTM, CDR2 ANQGSEA. The trim removed 6 bases at V and 3 bases at J, leaving 6 bases unmatched. The CDR3 has 14 residues. The DNA of the CDR3 is TGCAGCGTCTCCGGGACAGGGAACAATCAGCCCCAGCATTTT. Encoded protein: CSVSGTGNNQPQHF. Using reference TRBV29-1 and TRBJ1-5 for the parts outside the CDR3, the full variable domain is SAVISQKPSRDICQRGTSLTIQCQVDSQVTMMFWYRQQPGQSLTLIATANQGSEATYESGFVIDKFPISRPNLTFSTLTVSNMSPEDSSIYLCSVSGTGNNQPQHFGDGTRLSIL.

The chain carries TRBV27 and TRBJ2-7; 9 nucleotides agree with TRBD1. There are 13 residues in the CDR3. The V gene's germline CDR1 is MNHEY and CDR2 SMNVEV (reference sequence). V lost 4 bases to trimming and J lost 5 bases; unmatched junction nucleotides: 3. The CDR3 reads CASSWTGVNEQYF. The DNA of the CDR3 is TGTGCCAGCAGTTGGACAGGGGTTAACGAGCAGTACTTC.

V gene TRBV6-5 combines with J gene TRBJ1-1, with 11 bases fitting TRBD1. Germline V gene data show CDR1 as MNHEY and CDR2 as SVGAGI. There are 15 residues in the CDR3. V lost 5 bases and J lost 4; bases outside the gene matches: 6. The CDR3 loop is CASSRGTGGPTEAFF. The CDR3 DNA is TGTGCCAGCAGTCGAGGGACAGGGGGACCCACTGAAGCTTTCTTT.

The V gene is TRBV28, the J gene TRBJ2-5; no firm D call. Trimming removed 1 base at V and 5 bases at J, with 11 bases between. Germline lookup yields CDR1 MDHEN and CDR2 SYDVKM. This CDR3 contains 14 residues. CDR3 bases: TGTGCCAGCAGTTTATCCCTGCTCGGGGAGACCCAGTACTTC. It translates to CASSLSLLGETQYF.

This clone turned up a few times. The chain couples TRBV6-5 to TRBJ1-4; 8 bases align to TRBD1. Germline-derived CDR1 and CDR2 are MNHEY and SVGAGI. Trimming removed 5 bases from V and 7 bases from J; junction bases left unmatched: 9. This CDR3 spans 15 amino acids. Written as DNA, the CDR3 is TGTGCCAGCAGTCGCCTGACAGGGGCGGTTGAAAAACTGTTTTTT. This encodes CASSRLTGAVEKLFF.